Shown below are 14 T cell receptor beta chains from a single sample sequenced in a study of T cell responses to AZD1222 COVID-19 vaccine. The repertoire was sequenced with immunoSEQ multiplex PCR; TCRdb's copy has only in-frame clones and lacks some. The repertoire holds under 200,000 clones, with 92% as singletons. The specimen comprised peripheral blood, sampled 28 days after the second AZD1222 dose. The receptors were sampled from an adult who received the AZD1222 COVID-19 vaccine.

V usage is TRBV2 and J usage is TRBJ2-1; TRBD2 matches at 12 bases. Germline V gene lookup returns CDR1 SNHLY and CDR2 FYNNEI. The CDR3 runs 17 residues. The junction had 13 bases not matched to a gene; V was cut back by 7 bases and J by 6 bases. The DNA of the CDR3 is TGTGCCAGCATAGTAGAGCTAGCGGGAGGGTGGGGCAATGAGCAGTTCTTC. Its protein is CASIVELAGGWGNEQFF.

This clone was seen only once. V gene TRBV6-5 combines with J gene TRBJ1-3; D not resolved. From germline, CDR1 is MNHEY and CDR2 SVGAGI. V was shortened by 6 bases and J by 4 bases, with 10 bases between the two germline ends. CDR3 length: 13 residues. The CDR3 DNA sequence: TGTGCCAGCAGGCCGTCGGGCGGAAACACCATATATTTT. Its protein product is CASRPSGGNTIYF.

The chain couples TRBV5-6 to TRBJ2-5, with 8 bases aligning to TRBD2. Germline CDR1 reads SGHDT; CDR2 reads YYEEEE. V trimming: 1 base; J trimming: 0 bases; junction bases outside the gene matches: 5. This CDR3 is 16 amino acids long. The CDR3 bases are TGTGCCAGCAGCTTGTGGCCTAGCGGGTACCAAGAGACCCAGTACTTC. Protein sequence: CASSLWPSGYQETQYF.

The sample holds one count of this clone. The chain uses TRBV30 and TRBJ2-6; a possible D gene is TRBD2 (5 bases). In germline, CDR1 is GTSNPN, CDR2 SVGIG (reference sequence). The CDR3 loop spans 13 amino acids. V lost 6 bases to trimming and J lost 0 bases, with 6 bases between them. As DNA, the CDR3 is TGTGCCTGCCGGGGCTCTGGGGCCAACGTCCTGACTTTC. It translates to CACRGSGANVLTF.

V usage is TRBV12-3 or TRBV12-4 and J usage is TRBJ2-7, with D maybe TRBD1 (6 bases). This CDR3 has 13 amino acids. V lost 5 bases and J 9 bases, leaving 17 bases between the germline ends. CDR3 bases: TGTGCCAGCAGTGAACAGGGAGCATGGGGGCAGTACTTC. Its protein product is CASSEQGAWGQYF.

This chain's CDR3 is CASSLGAQGARSPYEQYF. In DNA, the CDR3 is TGTGCCAGCAGCCTCGGGGCACAGGGGGCAAGGAGTCCCTACGAGCAGTACTTC. This chain joins TRBV5-6 and TRBJ2-7; 9 bases are a match to TRBD1. V shed 4 bases, J shed 2 bases, and the junction held 16 bases outside the gene matches. The CDR3 is 18 residues long. Looked up from germline, CDR1 is SGHDT and CDR2 is YYEEEE.

This rearrangement joins TRBV28 to TRBJ2-1; D call uncertain. There are 16 residues in the CDR3. V was pared by 3 bases and J by 0 bases, with 12 bases between. Germline V gene data show CDR1 as MDHEN and CDR2 as SYDVKM. CDR3: CASSFGGRFSYNEQFF. CDR3 bases: TGTGCCAGCAGTTTCGGCGGCAGATTCTCCTACAATGAGCAGTTCTTC.

This chain joins TRBV18 and TRBJ2-1, with TRBD2 identical over 12 bases. The CDR3 extends over 18 amino acids. With V trimmed by 4 bases and J by 4 bases, 11 bases remained unmatched. The V gene's germline CDR1 is KGHSH and CDR2 LQKENI. Here the CDR3 reads CASSQNRPSGGAYNEQFF. The DNA of the CDR3 is TGTGCCAGCTCACAGAATCGGCCTAGCGGGGGGGCGTACAATGAGCAGTTCTTC.

J is TRBJ1-1 and V is TRBV7-6, with a possible D match to TRBD1 (5 bases). The CDR3 runs 14 residues. Germline CDR1 is SGHVS and CDR2 is FNYEAQ. The V gene lost 1 base and the J gene lost 7 bases, with 13 bases spanning the gap. CDR3 sequence (DNA): TGTGCCAGCAGCTTAGGGTCCCCTGGGGGTGAAGCTTTCTTT. Protein: CASSLGSPGGEAFF.

The chain links TRBV30 to TRBJ1-5; the D is unclear. The germline gives CDR1 GTSNPN, CDR2 SVGIG (reference sequence). Trimming removed 0 bases at V and 4 bases at J, with 4 bases between. This CDR3 contains 12 residues. The DNA of the CDR3 is TGTGCCTGGAGTGTACTGAATCAGCCCCAGCATTTT. Its protein product is CAWSVLNQPQHF. The full variable domain, rest sourced from reference TRBV30 and TRBJ1-5, is SQTIHQWPATLVQPVGSPLSLECTVEGTSNPNLYWYRQAAGRGLQLLFYSVGIGQISSEVPQNLSASRPQDRQFILSSKKLLLSDSGFYLCAWSVLNQPQHFGDGTRLSIL.

The chain has TRBV7-2 and TRBJ2-1, with 12 bases identical to TRBD2. Germline V gene data show CDR1 as SGHTA and CDR2 as FQGNSA. V lost 1 base to trimming and J lost 5 bases; unmatched junction nucleotides: 3. The CDR3 totals 16 residues. Written as DNA, the CDR3 is TGTGCCAGCAGCTTAGTCGGACTAGCGGGGAACAATGAGCAGTTCTTC. Encoded protein: CASSLVGLAGNNEQFF.

This clone was observed once. This rearrangement joins TRBV13 to TRBJ1-2, with TRBD1 as a possible D gene (5 bases). Germline V gives CDR1 PRHDT, CDR2 FYEKMQ (reference sequence). The V end was cut by 0 bases, the J end by 11 bases, with 19 bases between. This CDR3 comprises 15 residues. CDR3 sequence reads: CASSLGWGRATLYTF. CDR3 sequence (DNA): TGTGCCAGCAGCTTAGGCTGGGGCAGGGCCACCCTTTACACCTTC.

In DNA, the CDR3 is TGTGCCACCAGTGATTTCCGGGGTGAGCAGTTCTTC. It codes for CATSDFRGEQFF. The chain couples TRBV24-1 to TRBJ2-1; D perhaps matches TRBD2 (5 bases). Trimming pared 1 base from V and 9 bases from J, leaving 6 bases between. Germline V gene sequence: CDR1 KGHDR, CDR2 SFDVKD. CDR3 length: 12 amino acids.

This clone came up a few times. V and J are TRBV28 and TRBJ1-6; D remains ambiguous. Germline V gene data show CDR1 as MDHEN and CDR2 as SYDVKM. CDR3 length: 13 amino acids. V was shortened by 5 bases and J by 8 bases, with 10 bases between the two germline ends. This CDR3 reads CASSPPRDSPLHF. CDR3 sequence (DNA): TGTGCCAGCAGTCCACCGAGGGATTCACCCCTCCACTTT.